One sample yielded the 9 T cell receptor beta chains listed below, sequenced in a study of regulatory T cells in long-lasting Graves disease. Both iRepertoire HTBI primers and Arm-PCR of CDR3 regions were used to build the TCR beta libraries. Each CDR3 protein is one row after TCRdb ran MiXCR on the multiplex PCR reads. In the table there are some 470,000 distinct CDR3 sequences, 20% to 25% of which are singletons. Time point reported: persistent/refractory GD, antithyroid drugs over 5 years with positive TRAb. Making the TCR library involved RNA that had been extracted from PBMCs. Here the sequenced sample was peripheral blood mononuclear cells (PBMCs), taken when the disease was refractory, from a patient treated with antithyroid drugs. The origin of the receptors is a female donor with Graves disease.

In this sample, this clonotype turned up a few times. V and J are TRBV24-1 and TRBJ2-2, with 10 bases aligning to TRBD1. Trimming took 12 bases from V and 5 from J; bases not matched to a gene: 17. The CDR3 extends over 17 amino acids. The germline gives CDR1 KGHDR, CDR2 SFDVKD. CDR3 DNA sequence: TGTGCCTCGCAAAAAACATGGGACAGGGGAAGGACCGGGGAGCTGTTTTTT. It specifies CASQKTWDRGRTGELFF.

This clonotype has at least ten counts. The chain employs TRBV11-2 and TRBJ2-2; D gene ambiguous. The CDR3 runs 12 residues. V was trimmed by 4 bases and J by 8 bases, leaving 8 bases between them. The germline CDR1 and CDR2 sequences are SGHAT and FQNNGV. CDR3 residues: CASSSSSGELFF. As DNA, the CDR3 is TGTGCCAGCAGCTCCTCTTCGGGGGAGCTGTTTTTT.

This clonotype was detected many times. The J gene is TRBJ1-2, the V gene TRBV12-3 or TRBV12-4; the match to TRBD1 covers 10 bases. The CDR3 is made up of 15 amino acids. The trim removed 3 bases at V and 5 bases at J, leaving 6 bases unmatched. The CDR3 DNA reads as TGTGCCAGCAGTTTTAGGTCGGGACAGGGGTATGGCTACACCTTC. As protein: CASSFRSGQGYGYTF.

The chain has TRBV2 and TRBJ2-3, with a possible D match to TRBD1 (8 bases). The CDR3 length is 16 residues. The V end lost 8 bases, the J end lost 1 base, and 19 bases lay between the germline ends. In germline, CDR1 is SNHLY, CDR2 FYNNEI. The CDR3 nucleotides are TGTGCCAGCGGGGACAGGACGGGAGGTCGCACAGATACGCAGTATTTT. As protein: CASGDRTGGRTDTQYF. The full variable domain, with the rest looked up from reference TRBV2 and TRBJ2-3, is EPEVTQTPSHQVTQMGQEVILRCVPISNHLYFYWYRQILGQKVEFLVSFYNNEISEKSEIFDDQFSVERPDGSNFTLKIRSTKLEDSAMYFCASGDRTGGRTDTQYFGPGTRLTVL.

V gene TRBV20-1 combines with J gene TRBJ2-5; 10 positions match TRBD2. J lost 7 bases, V lost 4 bases, and 6 bases had no gene match. The CDR3 extends over 13 amino acids. The V gene's germline CDR1 is DFQATT and CDR2 SNEGSKA (reference sequence). The CDR3 nucleotides read TGCAGTGCTAATCTAGCGGGAGCGGGGACCCAGTACTTC. This gives the protein CSANLAGAGTQYF.

This clonotype was seen only a few times. The CDR3 DNA reads as TGTGCCAGCAGTGAACTTGGGGGCAATCAGCCCCAGCATTTT. This encodes CASSELGGNQPQHF. The chain recombines TRBV2 with TRBJ1-5, with D uncertain. Germline V gene lookup returns CDR1 SNHLY and CDR2 FYNNEI. There are 14 residues in the CDR3. V was shortened by 2 bases and J by 2 bases, with 7 bases between the two germline ends.

There are a few counts of this clonotype. This rearrangement joins TRBV19 to TRBJ1-1; a possible D gene is TRBD1 (6 bases). With 5 bases removed from V and 1 base from J, the gap between germline ends came to 14 bases. The CDR3 sequence is 15 residues long. In germline, CDR1 is LNHDA, CDR2 SQIVND (reference sequence). The CDR3 DNA reads TGTGCCAGTAGTGCCTACCTCAGGGGGAACACTGAAGCTTTCTTT. Translation: CASSAYLRGNTEAFF.

In its sample, this clonotype was seen many times. The V call is TRBV7-8, the J call TRBJ2-5, with unresolved D. Germline V gene data show CDR1 as SGHVS and CDR2 as FQNEAQ. V dropped 5 bases and J dropped 4 bases, with 11 bases sitting between them. The CDR3 contains 13 residues. The DNA of the CDR3 is TGTGCCAGCAGCCGGACGGATAGAGAGACCCAGTACTTC. This gives the protein CASSRTDRETQYF.

The chain combines TRBV18 with TRBJ1-1, with no clear D. There are 13 residues in the CDR3. Germline V gene data show CDR1 as KGHSH and CDR2 as LQKENI. The V gene lost 1 base and the J gene lost 3 bases, with 6 bases spanning the gap. The CDR3 sequence: CASSPQVDTEAFF. DNA for the CDR3: TGTGCCAGCTCACCACAGGTTGACACTGAAGCTTTCTTT.